What follows are 2 T cell receptor beta chains derived from one specimen sequenced in a study of blood T cell repertoires in COVID-19. Profiling relied on immunoSEQ multiplex PCR, and the TCRdb table lists in-frame clones only, not all of them. The sample holds over 150,000 clones, around 90% seen once. Sample: peripheral blood. The receptor set was obtained from a woman aged 80 or over with COVID-19, enrolled during active disease.

The chain employs TRBV6-4 and TRBJ1-1; 9 positions agree with TRBD1. The CDR3 contains 13 residues. Trimming at V came to 3 bases and at J to 6 bases, leaving 2 bases not matched to a gene. Looked up from germline, CDR1 is MRHNA and CDR2 is SNTAGT. CDR3 in amino acids: CASSEDRGSEAFF. In nucleotides, the CDR3 is TGTGCCAGCAGTGAGGACAGGGGATCTGAAGCTTTCTTT.

This clone was seen once. This CDR3 is CASSGGQGIYNEQFF. The CDR3 DNA is TGTGCCAGCAGCGGTGGACAGGGAATCTACAATGAGCAGTTCTTC. V usage is TRBV5-4 and J usage is TRBJ2-1; 8 positions agree with TRBD1. Germline trimming cut 4 bases from V and 3 bases from J; bases unmatched to any gene: 6. Germline loops: CDR1 SGHNT, CDR2 YYREEE (reference sequence). This CDR3 has 15 amino acids.